This T cell receptor (beta chain) derives from a study of T-cell reconstitution after alpha-beta-depleted transplantation in children. The CDR3 has 15 residues. Germline CDR1 is LGHNA and CDR2 is YSLEER. V was clipped by 4 bases and J by 2 bases, with 12 bases between them. As it was prepared, the TCRbeta library received unique molecular identifiers. TCRdb ran MiXCR on the PCR reads and lists one entry per CDR3 protein. The sample has about half a million distinct CDR3 sequences; under 15% are singletons. This clonotype has a handful of counts. V is TRBV4-3 and J is TRBJ1-5; D possibly corresponds to TRBD1 (6 bases). Sequencing used PBMCs from the stem cell graft donor, obtained from the stem cell graft. This TCR derives from a human donor who donated a stem cell graft to a child with combined immunodeficiency. The CDR3: CASSPQTGGNQPQHF. In DNA, the CDR3 is TGCGCCAGCAGCCCCCAGACAGGAGGCAATCAGCCCCAGCATTTT.